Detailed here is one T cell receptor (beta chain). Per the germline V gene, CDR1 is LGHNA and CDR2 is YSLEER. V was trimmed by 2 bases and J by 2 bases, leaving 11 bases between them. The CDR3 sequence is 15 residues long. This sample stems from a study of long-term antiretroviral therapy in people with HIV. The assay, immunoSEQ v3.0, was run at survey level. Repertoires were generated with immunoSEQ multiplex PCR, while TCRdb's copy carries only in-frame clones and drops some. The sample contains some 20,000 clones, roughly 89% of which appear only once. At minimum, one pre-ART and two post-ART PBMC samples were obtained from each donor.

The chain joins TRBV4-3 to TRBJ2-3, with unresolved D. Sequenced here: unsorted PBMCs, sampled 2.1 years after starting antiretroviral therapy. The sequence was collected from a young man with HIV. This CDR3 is CASSQLTISTDTQYF. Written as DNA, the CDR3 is TGCGCCAGCAGCCAACTAACCATCTCCACAGATACGCAGTATTTT.